These 11 T cell receptor beta chains share one sample of origin, sequenced in a study of TIL therapy for anti-PD-1-resistant metastatic lung cancer. The sample's time point: pre-treatment sample, taken before nivolumab and TIL therapy. The libraries were made with immunoSEQ v3. Clones were sequenced by immunoSEQ multiplex PCR, and TCRdb holds only the in-frame ones, with some missing. The sample records about 16,000 clones, 74% being singletons. Sequencing was performed on blood, taken at baseline. These receptors were obtained from a person aged 25 to 80 with non-small cell lung cancer.

The CDR3 bases are TGCGCCAGCAGCTTGGAGGGGGGGCCGGCGGAGACCCAGTACTTC. Protein sequence: CASSLEGGPAETQYF. The rearrangement uses TRBV5-1 and TRBJ2-5, with a possible D match to TRBD2 (7 bases). The CDR3 has 15 residues. V shed 0 bases and J shed 5 bases, with 14 bases lying between them. Germline lookup yields CDR1 SGHRS and CDR2 YFSETQ. Complete variable domain (other parts from reference TRBV5-1 and TRBJ2-5): KAGVTQTPRYLIKTRGQQVTLSCSPISGHRSVSWYQQTPGQGLQFLFEYFSETQRNKGNFPGRFSGRQFSNSRSEMNVSTLELGDSALYLCASSLEGGPAETQYFGPGTRLLVL.

This clone has just one count. For the CDR3, the DNA is TGTGCCAGCAGCCTCAACGGACAGGGGGTTACGAACTACGAGCAGTACTTC. Protein sequence: CASSLNGQGVTNYEQYF. The chain links TRBV7-8 to TRBJ2-7, with TRBD1 identical over 10 bases. The CDR3 loop spans 17 amino acids. V gave up 5 bases and J gave up 3 bases; unmatched junction bases: 13. Germline V gene lookup returns CDR1 SGHVS and CDR2 FQNEAQ.

The V call is TRBV10-3, the J call TRBJ1-2; a weak D match, TRBD1 (6 bases). Germline V gives CDR1 ENHRY, CDR2 SYGVKD. Trimming removed 0 bases at V and 4 bases at J, with 18 bases between. This CDR3 contains 17 residues. For the CDR3, the DNA is TGTGCCATCAGTGAGTCGAACGAGGGGGACGCGCTCTATGGCTACACCTTC. It specifies CAISESNEGDALYGYTF.

The V call is TRBV19, the J call TRBJ2-3; 9 positions agree with TRBD2. Trimming removed 5 bases from V and 2 bases from J; junction bases left unmatched: 8. This CDR3 contains 16 residues. Germline CDR1 LNHDA, CDR2 SQIVND (reference sequence). CDR3 bases: TGTGCCAGTAGTCTAATGACTAGCGGTGCCACAGATACGCAGTATTTT. Residues: CASSLMTSGATDTQYF.

The CDR3 DNA reads as TGTGCCAGCAGCTTAGATGGGAATCCGCCACCCACCGGGGAGCTGTTTTTT. Encoded protein: CASSLDGNPPPTGELFF. V usage is TRBV11-2 and J usage is TRBJ2-2, with D hard to call. Germline V gene data show CDR1 as SGHAT and CDR2 as FQNNGV. This CDR3 region has 17 residues. The V gene lost 0 bases and the J gene lost 4 bases, with 15 bases spanning the gap.

This chain joins TRBV7-2 and TRBJ1-2, with D possibly TRBD1 on 5 matching bases. CDR3 length: 14 residues. In germline, CDR1 is SGHTA, CDR2 FQGNSA. V was shortened by 6 bases and J by 4 bases, with 15 bases between the two germline ends. CDR3 region: CASRGAGSVYGYTF. CDR3 nucleotides: TGTGCCAGCAGAGGGGCGGGTTCCGTCTATGGCTACACCTTC. The whole variable domain, remainder taken from reference TRBV7-2 and TRBJ1-2, is GAGVSQSPSNKVTEKGKDVELRCDPISGHTALYWYRQSLGQGLEFLIYFQGNSAPDKSGLPSDRFSAERTGGSVSTLTIQRTQQEDSAVYLCASRGAGSVYGYTFGSGTRLTVV.

The rearrangement links TRBV10-2 to TRBJ1-1; D gene ambiguous. Germline CDR1 reads WSHSY; CDR2 reads SAAADI. The V end was cut by 7 bases, the J end by 7 bases, with 13 bases between. The CDR3 spans 12 residues. The chain's CDR3 is CASTERLGEAFF. As DNA, the CDR3 is TGCGCCAGCACCGAAAGGTTGGGTGAAGCTTTCTTT.

The rearrangement joins TRBV20-1 to TRBJ2-7; D is ambiguous. V was pared by 0 bases and J by 12 bases, with 6 bases between. The CDR3 extends over 9 amino acids. Germline CDR1 is DFQATT and CDR2 is SNEGSKA (reference sequence). CDR3 protein: CSAREMRYF. CDR3 coding DNA: TGCAGTGCTAGAGAAATGCGGTACTTC.

The J gene is TRBJ1-1, the V gene TRBV5-6; 8 positions agree with TRBD1. V was clipped by 0 bases and J by 6 bases; unmatched bases: 7. The germline CDR1 and CDR2 sequences are SGHDT and YYEEEE. This CDR3 is 15 amino acids long. The CDR3, as DNA: TGTGCCAGCAGCTTGGTAGCAGGGGGCGCGCCTGAAGCTTTCTTT. This gives the protein CASSLVAGGAPEAFF.

The chain combines TRBV6-6 with TRBJ2-3; D uncertain. The CDR3 has 11 amino acids. Trimming shortened V by 7 bases and J by 6 bases, and 8 bases separated the two germline ends. Germline loops: CDR1 MNHNY, CDR2 SVGAGI (reference sequence). The CDR3 reads CASTYLDTQYF. In DNA, the CDR3 is TGTGCCAGCACCTACTTGGATACGCAGTATTTT.

The chain combines TRBV7-3 with TRBJ2-5; D is possibly TRBD1 or TRBD2 (5 bases each). The CDR3 consists of 14 residues. Germline CDR1 is SGHTA and CDR2 is FQGTGA. Trimming removed 7 bases from V and 4 bases from J, with 16 bases in between. CDR3 DNA sequence: TGTGCCAGCAAAGGGGCGGGCGGAGGAGAGACCCAGTACTTC. It is translated as CASKGAGGGETQYF.